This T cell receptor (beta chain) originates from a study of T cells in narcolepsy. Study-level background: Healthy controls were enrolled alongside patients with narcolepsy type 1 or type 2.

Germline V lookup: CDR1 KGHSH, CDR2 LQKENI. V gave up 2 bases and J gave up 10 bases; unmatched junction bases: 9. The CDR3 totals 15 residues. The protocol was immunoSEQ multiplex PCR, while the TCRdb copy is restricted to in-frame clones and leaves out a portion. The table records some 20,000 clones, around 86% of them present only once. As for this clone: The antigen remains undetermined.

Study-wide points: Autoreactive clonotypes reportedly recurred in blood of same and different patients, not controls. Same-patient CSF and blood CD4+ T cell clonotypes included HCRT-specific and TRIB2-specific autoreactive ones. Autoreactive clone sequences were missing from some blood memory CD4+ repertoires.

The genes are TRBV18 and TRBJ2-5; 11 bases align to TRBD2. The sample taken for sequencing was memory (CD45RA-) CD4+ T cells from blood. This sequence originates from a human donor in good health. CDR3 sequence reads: CASSPTTSGVEGQYF. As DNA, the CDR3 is TGTGCCAGCTCACCAACGACTAGCGGGGTTGAGGGCCAGTACTTC. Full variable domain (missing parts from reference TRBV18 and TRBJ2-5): NAGVMQNPRHLVRRRGQEARLRCSPMKGHSHVYWYRQLPEEGLKFMVYLQKENIIDESGMPKERFSAEFPKEGPSILRIQQVVRGDSAAYFCASSPTTSGVEGQYFGPGTRLLVL.